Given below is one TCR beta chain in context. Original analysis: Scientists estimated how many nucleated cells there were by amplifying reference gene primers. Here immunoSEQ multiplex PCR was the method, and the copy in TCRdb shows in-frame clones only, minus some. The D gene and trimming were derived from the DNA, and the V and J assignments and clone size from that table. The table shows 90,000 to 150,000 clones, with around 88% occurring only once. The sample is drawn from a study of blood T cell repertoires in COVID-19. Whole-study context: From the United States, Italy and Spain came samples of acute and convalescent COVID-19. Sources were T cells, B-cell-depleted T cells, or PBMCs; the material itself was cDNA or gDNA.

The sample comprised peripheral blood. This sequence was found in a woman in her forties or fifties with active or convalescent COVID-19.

Written as DNA, the CDR3 is TGTGCCAGCAGCTTAGTGCCAGGGGAACTGAATGAAAAACTGTTTTTT. Encoded protein: CASSLVPGELNEKLFF. The genes are TRBV7-2 and TRBJ1-4; a possible D gene is TRBD1 (6 bases). The germline V and J ends were trimmed by 1 base and 5 bases, with 14 bases remaining between them. This CDR3 comprises 16 residues. Germline CDR1 and CDR2: SGHTA and FQGNSA.